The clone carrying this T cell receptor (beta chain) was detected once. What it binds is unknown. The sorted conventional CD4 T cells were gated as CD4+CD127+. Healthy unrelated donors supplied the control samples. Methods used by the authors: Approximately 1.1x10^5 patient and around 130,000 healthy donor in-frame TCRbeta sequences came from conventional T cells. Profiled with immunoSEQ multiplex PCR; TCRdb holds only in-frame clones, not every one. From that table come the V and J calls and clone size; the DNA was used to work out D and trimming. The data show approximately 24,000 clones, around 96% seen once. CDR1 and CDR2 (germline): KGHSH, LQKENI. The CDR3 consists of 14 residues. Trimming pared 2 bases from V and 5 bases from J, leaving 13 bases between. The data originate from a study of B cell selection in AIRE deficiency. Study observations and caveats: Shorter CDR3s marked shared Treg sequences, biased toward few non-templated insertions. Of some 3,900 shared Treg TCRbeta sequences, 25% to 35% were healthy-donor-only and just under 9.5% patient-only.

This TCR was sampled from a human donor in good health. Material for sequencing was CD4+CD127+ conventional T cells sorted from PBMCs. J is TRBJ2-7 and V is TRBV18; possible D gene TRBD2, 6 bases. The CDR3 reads CASSPAGSVDEQYF. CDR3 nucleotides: TGTGCCAGCTCACCAGCCGGGAGTGTCGACGAGCAGTACTTC.